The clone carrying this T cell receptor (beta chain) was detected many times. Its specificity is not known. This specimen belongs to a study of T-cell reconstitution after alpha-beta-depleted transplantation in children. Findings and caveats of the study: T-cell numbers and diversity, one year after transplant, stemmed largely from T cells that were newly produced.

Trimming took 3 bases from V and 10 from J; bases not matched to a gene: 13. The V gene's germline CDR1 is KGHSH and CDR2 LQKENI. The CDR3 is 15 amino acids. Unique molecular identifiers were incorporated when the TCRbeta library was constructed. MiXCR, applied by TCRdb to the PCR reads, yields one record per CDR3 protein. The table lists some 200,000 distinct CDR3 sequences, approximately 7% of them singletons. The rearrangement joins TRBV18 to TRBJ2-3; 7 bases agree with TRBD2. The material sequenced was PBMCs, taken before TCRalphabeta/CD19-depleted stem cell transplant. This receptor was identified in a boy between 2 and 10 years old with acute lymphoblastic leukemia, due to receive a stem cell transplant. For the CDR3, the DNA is TGTGCCAGCTCACCCCGCGGGAGAGGAGAAGTTGCGCAGTATTTT. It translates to CASSPRGRGEVAQYF.